These T cell receptor beta chains were read from a single sample in a study of neurological immune-mediated disorders. One entry per CDR3 protein, called by TCRdb with MiXCR from the 5' RACE reads. The sample includes approximately 100,000 distinct CDR3 sequences, approximately 3.5% of them seen just once. Sequencing was done on a sample of PBMCs. These receptors all come from a woman aged 45-65 years with multiple sclerosis. CDR3s include the opening cysteine and the closing phenylalanine or tryptophan.

cdr3_aa j_call v_call
CASSPWGQVVDEQFF TRBJ2-1 TRBV19
CASKELGNRDTQYF TRBJ2-3 TRBV27
CATSRDPPGTYEQYF TRBJ2-7 TRBV15
CASSGWQGLTEQYF TRBJ2-7 TRBV2
CASSQVLASGTDTQYF TRBJ2-3 TRBV4-2
CASTRQGWRSTLNF TRBJ1-6 TRBV12-3/TRBV12-4
CSARDNRVEANIQYF TRBJ2-4 TRBV20-1
CASSPDSLLNTEAFF TRBJ1-1 TRBV4-3
CATSDRTGRQPQHF TRBJ1-5 TRBV24-1
CSALPDSLSTDTQYF TRBJ2-3 TRBV20-1
CSASWQGYNQPQHF TRBJ1-5 TRBV20-1
CASSFLRVGDGYTF TRBJ1-2 TRBV7-2
CASSPYVVRGDEQFF TRBJ2-1 TRBV14
CASSLGPGADTQYF TRBJ2-3 TRBV5-1
CSAPGTGGAWGYTF TRBJ1-2 TRBV20-1
CASSWASGVAKNIQYF TRBJ2-4 TRBV7-8
CASSPPARGPNEQYF TRBJ2-7 TRBV18
CASSPGQLRLTSSTDTQYF TRBJ2-3 TRBV5-1